Below, 28 T cell receptor beta chains from the same sample are listed, as sequenced in a study of Graves' ophthalmopathy and Graves' hyperthyroidism. The authors amplified TCR beta CDR3 regions, and they did so from RNA transcripts for repertoire sequencing. The library came from an HTBI-primed first-round RT-PCR and a second-round multiplex PCR. TCRdb reprocessed the multiplex PCR reads with MiXCR, giving one entry per CDR3 protein. The table lists 300,000 to 400,000 distinct CDR3 sequences, roughly a sixth of them singletons. The sequencing input was peripheral blood. These receptors all stem from an adult woman with stable Graves' hyperthyroidism.

At least ten counts were recorded for this clonotype. CDR3 coding DNA: TGTGCCAGCACCCCGAGGGACAGGGTCGACACTGAAGCTTTCTTT. Encoded protein: CASTPRDRVDTEAFF. This chain joins TRBV9 and TRBJ1-1; 9 nucleotides match TRBD1. This CDR3 spans 15 amino acids. J lost 3 bases, V lost 6 bases, and 9 bases had no gene match. CDR1 is SGDLS and CDR2 is YYNGEE in the germline V gene.

This clonotype was seen at least ten times. This chain links TRBV7-9 with TRBJ2-7; unclear D gene. Germline CDR1 SEHNR, CDR2 FQNEAQ (reference sequence). This CDR3 spans 13 amino acids. V dropped 1 base and J dropped 5 bases, with 9 bases sitting between them. CDR3 sequence: CASSLGVEDEQYF. For the CDR3, the DNA is TGTGCCAGCAGCTTAGGGGTAGAGGACGAGCAGTACTTC.

V usage is TRBV7-6 and J usage is TRBJ2-5; perhaps TRBD2 as D (5 bases). Looked up from germline, CDR1 is SGHVS and CDR2 is FNYEAQ. The CDR3 consists of 15 residues. V shed 1 base and J shed 5 bases, with 14 bases lying between them. CDR3 sequence reads: CASSLEASWEETQYF. In nucleotides, the CDR3 is TGTGCCAGCAGCTTAGAGGCTAGCTGGGAGGAGACCCAGTACTTC.

The chain employs TRBV10-3 and TRBJ1-2; no reliable D call. From germline, CDR1 is ENHRY and CDR2 SYGVKD. V was trimmed by 10 bases and J by 2 bases, leaving 20 bases between them. This CDR3 has 15 amino acids. The CDR3 DNA follows: TGTGCCACCCCAAGGGATCCTGTACCAAACTATGGCTACACCTTC. Translation gives CATPRDPVPNYGYTF.

This clonotype appeared many times. The chain carries TRBV5-8 and TRBJ1-6; D is unclear. CDR1 and CDR2 from the germline V gene are SGHTS and YDEGEE. Between the trimmed V and J ends, which lost 4 bases and 5 bases, there was a span of 16 bases. This CDR3 spans 16 amino acids. The DNA of the CDR3 is TGTGCCAGCAGCAGTTCGTCTCTGAGGCATAATTCACCCCTCCACTTT. Amino acids: CASSSSSLRHNSPLHF.

This clonotype was recorded many times. This chain uses TRBV28 with TRBJ2-7; D is uncertain. Deletions cut 2 bases from V and 2 bases from J, with 7 bases between. Germline V gene lookup returns CDR1 MDHEN and CDR2 SYDVKM. This CDR3 comprises 13 residues. DNA for the CDR3: TGTGCCAGCAGTTTAAGCACTACCTACGAGCAGTACTTC. Translating it yields CASSLSTTYEQYF.

This clonotype was seen many times. The V and J genes are TRBV20-1 and TRBJ2-7; D not certain. This CDR3 spans 16 amino acids. Germline loops: CDR1 DFQATT, CDR2 SNEGSKA (reference sequence). Trimming cost V 2 bases and J 4 bases, with 21 bases left between them. CDR3 sequence (DNA): TGCAGTGCTAGACCCACCCCAAATGGTTTGTGGTACGAGCAGTACTTC. Translated, it gives CSARPTPNGLWYEQYF.

At least ten counts were recorded for this clonotype. The genes are TRBV29-1 and TRBJ2-7; 8 nucleotides agree with TRBD2. Germline lookup yields CDR1 SQVTM and CDR2 ANQGSEA. V lost 4 bases, J lost 3 bases, and 8 bases stayed unmatched. This CDR3 comprises 14 residues. CDR3 loop: CSVVLAGLIYEQYF. Here the CDR3 DNA reads TGCAGCGTTGTGCTAGCGGGCCTCATCTACGAGCAGTACTTC.

At least ten counts were recorded for this clonotype. This chain uses TRBV28 with TRBJ1-1, with a possible D match to TRBD1 (5 bases). V was cut by 7 bases and J by 1 base, with 16 bases left in between. Germline V gene data show CDR1 as MDHEN and CDR2 as SYDVKM. The length of the CDR3 is 15 residues. CDR3 coding DNA: TGTGCCAGCACCCCCCCGGGCAGGGCGAACACTGAAGCTTTCTTT. Protein sequence: CASTPPGRANTEAFF.

This clonotype was seen ten or more times. The rearrangement joins TRBV28 to TRBJ2-7; D uncertain. The V end lost 6 bases, the J end lost 4 bases, and 19 bases lay between the germline ends. CDR3 length: 15 residues. Germline CDR1 reads MDHEN; CDR2 reads SYDVKM. As DNA, the CDR3 is TGTGCCAGCAGCCCCTCGACGGGCCGCGTGTACGAGCAGTACTTC. Encoded protein: CASSPSTGRVYEQYF. Filled out from reference TRBV28 and TRBJ2-7, the complete variable domain reads DVKVTQSSRYLVKRTGEKVFLECVQDMDHENMFWYRQDPGLGLRLIYFSYDVKMKEKGDIPEGYSVSREKKERFSLILESASTNQTSMYLCASSPSTGRVYEQYFGPGTRLTVT.

This clonotype showed up many times. The J gene is TRBJ1-2, the V gene TRBV11-2; D is possibly TRBD1 (5 bases). Germline CDR1 is SGHAT and CDR2 is FQNNGV. The V end lost 3 bases, the J end lost 1 base, and 9 bases lay between the germline ends. This CDR3 spans 14 amino acids. CDR3 DNA: TGTGCCAGCAGCTTGTTCCAGGGTAACTATGGCTACACCTTC. Translating gives CASSLFQGNYGYTF.

This clonotype was detected ten times or more. The chain links TRBV18 to TRBJ2-7; 7 bases fit TRBD2. Germline loops: CDR1 KGHSH, CDR2 LQKENI. This CDR3 region has 14 residues. The junction had 9 bases not matched to a gene; V was cut back by 8 bases and J by 2 bases. The CDR3 sequence: CASSKRDGPYEQYF. In DNA form, the CDR3 reads TGTGCCAGCAGCAAGCGGGACGGACCCTACGAGCAGTACTTC.

The V gene is TRBV11-2, the J gene TRBJ2-7; 10 bases map to TRBD2. The CDR3 has 16 residues. Germline CDR1 and CDR2: SGHAT and FQNNGV. V trimming: 2 bases; J trimming: 3 bases; junction bases outside the gene matches: 7. CDR3 in amino acids: CASSLILAGIGYEQYF. The CDR3 DNA follows: TGTGCCAGCAGCTTAATACTAGCGGGAATAGGCTACGAGCAGTACTTC.

This clonotype was observed at least ten times. This chain links TRBV12-3 or TRBV12-4 with TRBJ2-5, with D possibly TRBD2 on 5 matching bases. This CDR3 is built from 14 residues. Trimming removed 5 bases from V and 5 bases from J, with 15 bases in between. The CDR3 reads CASSSRRGRETQYF. The CDR3 bases are TGTGCCAGCAGTAGCCGAAGAGGGCGGGAGACCCAGTACTTC.

With respect to this clonotype: A much larger clone lies one base from this, so it may be a read error. The chain has TRBV4-1 and TRBJ1-2; D is unresolved. The CDR3 spans 15 residues. V lost 3 bases, J lost 4 bases, and 15 bases lay in between. From germline, CDR1 is MGHRA and CDR2 YSYEKL. CDR3 region: CASSHDVVGSYGYTF. The CDR3 region has the DNA TGCGCCAGCAGCCACGACGTGGTGGGCAGCTATGGCTACACCTTC.

This clonotype was seen many times. In DNA form, the CDR3 reads TGTGCCAGCACCACGGAGGGCGGCAATGAAGCTTTCTTT. Protein product: CASTTEGGNEAFF. J is TRBJ1-1 and V is TRBV6-2 or TRBV6-3, with no clear D. There are 13 residues in the CDR3. Germline CDR1 is MNHEY and CDR2 is SVGEGT. V lost 7 bases to trimming and J lost 7 bases, with 16 bases between them.

This clonotype was observed many times. This sequence joins TRBV30 and TRBJ1-5, with 12 bases matching TRBD1. Germline values: CDR1 GTSNPN, CDR2 SVGIG (reference sequence). The CDR3 sequence is 16 residues long. V shed 3 bases and J 2 bases; nucleotides not matched to a gene: 5. The CDR3 DNA reads as TGTGCCTGGAGGGGACAGGGGGCCATCGGCAATCAGCCCCAGCATTTT. This translates into CAWRGQGAIGNQPQHF.

The J gene is TRBJ2-5, the V gene TRBV6-5, with D tentatively TRBD2 (5 bases). The CDR3 is made up of 16 amino acids. Per the germline V gene, CDR1 is MNHEY and CDR2 is SVGAGI. Trimming left V 3 bases short and J 2 bases short, with 16 bases between. CDR3 nucleotide sequence: TGTGCCAGCAGTTATTCTCGGGGAAGCGTACAAGAGACCCAGTACTTC. This encodes CASSYSRGSVQETQYF.

This clonotype came up a few times. The chain combines TRBV5-1 with TRBJ2-2, with 7 bases matching TRBD1. The CDR3 has 15 residues. In germline, CDR1 is SGHRS, CDR2 YFSETQ. Losses at the gene ends were 4 bases for V and 6 bases for J; bases not matched to a gene: 9. The CDR3 sequence: CASSIQRQGAGELFF. Here the CDR3 DNA reads TGCGCCAGCAGCATCCAAAGACAGGGAGCCGGGGAGCTGTTTTTT.

This clonotype was counted many times. One end of the junction fails to match germline, which may point to a read error. The chain recombines TRBV6-5 with TRBJ2-4; D is unresolved. The CDR3 spans 13 residues. Germline CDR1 reads MNHEY; CDR2 reads SVGAGI. The CDR3 is CASSYGGKNIKYF. The CDR3 bases are TGTGCCAGCAGTTACGGCGGCAAAAACATTAAGTACTTC.

The genes are TRBV7-6 and TRBJ1-1, with D perhaps matching TRBD1 (5 bases). V lost 2 bases and J lost 1, with 14 bases in between. Looked up from germline, CDR1 is SGHVS and CDR2 is FNYEAQ. The CDR3 contains 16 residues. CDR3: CASSLYSGAENTEAFF. The CDR3, as DNA: TGTGCCAGCAGCTTATACTCTGGGGCTGAGAACACTGAAGCTTTCTTT.

In this sample, this clonotype turned up many times. The gene calls are TRBV24-1 and TRBJ2-5, with TRBD2 matching 8 bases. With 5 bases clipped from V and 6 bases from J, the junction kept 4 bases outside the gene matches. The CDR3 covers 13 residues. In germline, CDR1 is KGHDR, CDR2 SFDVKD. CDR3 bases: TGTGCCACCAGTGCAGCGGGAGAACAGACCCAGTACTTC. Its protein product is CATSAAGEQTQYF.

This clonotype was detected once. The chain joins TRBV12-3 or TRBV12-4 to TRBJ2-2; D uncertain. This CDR3 region has 14 residues. Deletions cut 0 bases from V and 3 bases from J, with 5 bases between. The chain's CDR3 is CASSLAFHTGELFF. Written as DNA, the CDR3 is TGTGCCAGCAGTTTAGCCTTTCACACCGGGGAGCTGTTTTTT.

The chain carries TRBV5-1 and TRBJ2-2; D may be TRBD1 (7 bases). Trimming cost V 4 bases and J 3 bases, with 16 bases left between them. CDR1 and CDR2 (germline): SGHRS, YFSETQ. This CDR3 has 16 residues. The CDR3 here is CASSPRGGTDTGELFF. The CDR3 DNA sequence: TGCGCCAGCAGCCCTCGTGGGGGGACAGACACCGGGGAGCTGTTTTTT.

V and J are TRBV12-3 or TRBV12-4 and TRBJ1-1; TRBD1 might be the D (6 bases). The CDR3 sequence is 13 residues long. V shed 7 bases and J shed 3 bases, with 12 bases lying between them. CDR3 loop: CASTTQGYTEAFF. The DNA for the CDR3 is TGTGCCAGCACCACTCAGGGGTACACTGAAGCTTTCTTT.

This clonotype came up many times. Since the CDR3 does not end with the conserved phenylalanine or tryptophan, this likely comes from a read error. V is TRBV6-1 and J is TRBJ1-2, with TRBD1 as a possible D gene (5 bases). This CDR3 is built from 15 residues. The V end lost 8 bases, the J end lost 1 base, and 17 bases lay between the germline ends. Germline CDR1 is MNHNS and CDR2 is SASEGT. The CDR3 DNA reads as TGTGCCAGCCTGGGACCCACAGCCGTTAACTATGGCTACACCATC. This codes for CASLGPTAVNYGYTI.

This clonotype was recorded at least ten times. The chain carries TRBV29-1 and TRBJ1-3, with 9 bases fitting TRBD1. The junction had 3 bases not matched to a gene; V was cut back by 0 bases and J by 0 bases. The CDR3 has 16 amino acids. Germline-derived CDR1 and CDR2 are SQVTM and ANQGSEA. For the CDR3, the DNA is TGCAGCGTTGAAGACATACAGGGGGCCTCTGGAAACACCATATATTTT. Translation: CSVEDIQGASGNTIYF.

J is TRBJ2-7 and V is TRBV19, with 12 nucleotides matching TRBD2. The CDR3 consists of 16 residues. Trimming at V came to 6 bases and at J to 0 bases, leaving 6 bases not matched to a gene. Germline lookup yields CDR1 LNHDA and CDR2 SQIVND (reference sequence). Here the CDR3 DNA reads TGTGCCAGTAGCGAAGGACTAGCGGGACCCTCCTACGAGCAGTACTTC. It specifies CASSEGLAGPSYEQYF.